This T cell receptor (beta chain) was obtained from a study of T cell responses to AZD1222 COVID-19 vaccine. Overall study findings and caveats: In a largely white British group with more females than males, clonal diversity was possibly underestimated.

The length of the CDR3 is 16 residues. CDR1 MNHNS and CDR2 SASEGT come from the germline V gene. Unmatched junction bases numbered 14, after V lost 2 bases and J lost 11 bases. Remarks on this clone: Its antigen remains unidentified.

Assay used: immunoSEQ multiplex PCR; TCRdb lists only in-frame clones, some missing. Here the sample spans about 150,000 clones, 80% to 95% being singletons. The chain couples TRBV6-1 to TRBJ2-1; 8 bases align to TRBD2. This receptor was obtained from an adult in good health. The material was peripheral blood, obtained on day 0 of AZD1222 vaccination. CDR3 residues: CASSETRGIAGNKQFF. The CDR3 DNA reads TGTGCCAGCAGTGAAACCAGAGGAATAGCGGGGAATAAGCAGTTCTTC.